The clone carrying this T cell receptor (delta chain) turned up a few times. This is likely an artifact of a read error, given a far larger clone one base away. Other DNA sequences from this sample encode an identical CDR3 as well. TCRdb reanalyzed the RT-PCR reads using CATT. This sample has 400 to 500 delta-chain clones; over 20% occur once, and the top ten carry around two thirds. The data belong to a study of gamma-delta T cells after stem cell transplantation. The V end lost 3 bases, the J end lost 0 bases, and 26 bases lay between the germline ends. The germline V gene encodes CDR1 TSWWSYY and CDR2 QGS. This CDR3 spans 20 amino acids.

The sample comprised gamma-delta T cells. This clonotype originated in a human donor. It is not recorded whose cells these are; they may come from a transplant donor. V usage is TRDV1 and J usage is TRDJ1; D may be TRDD2 (7 bases). CDR3 nucleotide sequence: TGTGCTCTTGGGGAGCCTGAGGCCTTCCTGCGGACTGGGTACACCGATAAACTCATCTTT. It yields the protein CALGEPEAFLRTGYTDKLIF.